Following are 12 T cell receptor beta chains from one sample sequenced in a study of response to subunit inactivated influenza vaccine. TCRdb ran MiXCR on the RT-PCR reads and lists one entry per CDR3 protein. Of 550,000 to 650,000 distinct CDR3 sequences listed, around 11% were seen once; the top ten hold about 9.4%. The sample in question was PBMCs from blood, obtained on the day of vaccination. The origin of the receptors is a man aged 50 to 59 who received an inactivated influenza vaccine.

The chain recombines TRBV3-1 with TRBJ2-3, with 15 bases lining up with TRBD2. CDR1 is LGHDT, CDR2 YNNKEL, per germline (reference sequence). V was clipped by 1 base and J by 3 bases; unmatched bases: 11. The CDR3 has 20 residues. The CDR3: CASSQGRTSGRALRTDTQYF. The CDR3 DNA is TGTGCCAGCAGCCAAGGGAGGACTAGCGGGAGGGCTCTCAGAACAGATACGCAGTATTTT.

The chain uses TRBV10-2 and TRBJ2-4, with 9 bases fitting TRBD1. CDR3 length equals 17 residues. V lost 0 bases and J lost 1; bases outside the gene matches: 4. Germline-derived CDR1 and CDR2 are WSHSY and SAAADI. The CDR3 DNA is TGCGCCAGCAGTGAGTCACCGGGACAGGGTGCCAAAAACATTCAGTACTTC. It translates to CASSESPGQGAKNIQYF.

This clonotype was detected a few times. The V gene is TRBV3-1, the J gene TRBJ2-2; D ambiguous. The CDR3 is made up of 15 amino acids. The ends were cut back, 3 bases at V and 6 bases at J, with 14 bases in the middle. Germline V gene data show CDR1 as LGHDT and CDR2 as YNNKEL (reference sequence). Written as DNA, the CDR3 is TGTGCCAGCAGCCACCGACATAGTTTCGCCGGGGAGCTGTTTTTT. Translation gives CASSHRHSFAGELFF.

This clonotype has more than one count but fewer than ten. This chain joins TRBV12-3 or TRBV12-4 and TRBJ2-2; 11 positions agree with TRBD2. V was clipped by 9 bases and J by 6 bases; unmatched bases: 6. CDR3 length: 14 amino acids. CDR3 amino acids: CASTSGSKSGELFF. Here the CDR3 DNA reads TGTGCCAGTACTAGCGGGAGTAAGTCCGGGGAGCTGTTTTTT.

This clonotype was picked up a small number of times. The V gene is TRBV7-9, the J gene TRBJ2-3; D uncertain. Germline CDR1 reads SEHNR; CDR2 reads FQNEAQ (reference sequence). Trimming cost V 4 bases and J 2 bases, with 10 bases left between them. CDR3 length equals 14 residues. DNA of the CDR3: TGTGCCAGCAGCTCACAGATGACCACAGATACGCAGTATTTT. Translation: CASSSQMTTDTQYF.

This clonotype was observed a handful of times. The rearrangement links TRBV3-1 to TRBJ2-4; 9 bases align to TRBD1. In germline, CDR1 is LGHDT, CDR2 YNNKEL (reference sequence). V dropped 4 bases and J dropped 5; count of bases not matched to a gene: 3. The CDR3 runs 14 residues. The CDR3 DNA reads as TGTGCCAGCAGCCTACAGGGGGCCGAAAACATTCAGTACTTC. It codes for CASSLQGAENIQYF.

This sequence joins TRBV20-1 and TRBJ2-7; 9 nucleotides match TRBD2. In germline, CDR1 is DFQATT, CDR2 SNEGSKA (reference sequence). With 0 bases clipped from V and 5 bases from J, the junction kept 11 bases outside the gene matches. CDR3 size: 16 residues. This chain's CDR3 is CSARDRERGVRDEQYF. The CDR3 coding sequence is TGCAGTGCTAGAGATCGGGAGCGGGGGGTAAGAGACGAGCAGTACTTC.

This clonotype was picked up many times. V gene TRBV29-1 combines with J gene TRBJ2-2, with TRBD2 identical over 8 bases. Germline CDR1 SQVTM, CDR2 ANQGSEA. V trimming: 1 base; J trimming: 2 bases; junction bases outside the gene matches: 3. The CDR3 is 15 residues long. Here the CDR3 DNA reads TGCAGCGTTGAAGGGCTAGCGGGCAACACCGGGGAGCTGTTTTTT. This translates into CSVEGLAGNTGELFF.

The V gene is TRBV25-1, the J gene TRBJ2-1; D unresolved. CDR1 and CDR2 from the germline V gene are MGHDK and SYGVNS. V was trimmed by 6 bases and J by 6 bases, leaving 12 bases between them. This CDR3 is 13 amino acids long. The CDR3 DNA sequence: TGTGCCAGCAGAAGCGACACCCTCAATGAGCAGTTCTTC. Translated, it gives CASRSDTLNEQFF.

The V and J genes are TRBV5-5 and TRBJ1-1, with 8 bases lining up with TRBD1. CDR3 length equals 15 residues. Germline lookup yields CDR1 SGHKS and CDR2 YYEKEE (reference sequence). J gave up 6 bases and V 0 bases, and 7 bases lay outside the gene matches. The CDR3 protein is CASSLVSGTGSEAFF. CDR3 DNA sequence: TGTGCCAGCAGCTTGGTCTCCGGGACAGGTTCTGAAGCTTTCTTT. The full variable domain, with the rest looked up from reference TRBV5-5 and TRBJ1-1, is DAGVTQSPTHLIKTRGQQVTLRCSPISGHKSVSWYQQVLGQGPQFIFQYYEKEERGRGNFPDRFSARQFPNYSSELNVNALLLGDSALYLCASSLVSGTGSEAFFGQGTRLTVV.

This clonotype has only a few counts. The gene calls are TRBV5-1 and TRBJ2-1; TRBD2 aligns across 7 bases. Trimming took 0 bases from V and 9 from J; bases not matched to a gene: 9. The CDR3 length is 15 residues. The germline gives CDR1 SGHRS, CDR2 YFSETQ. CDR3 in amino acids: CASSLEVGGSAEQFF. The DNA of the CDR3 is TGCGCCAGCAGCTTGGAAGTCGGCGGGAGTGCTGAGCAGTTCTTC. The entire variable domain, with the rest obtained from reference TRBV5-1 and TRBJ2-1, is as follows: KAGVTQTPRYLIKTRGQQVTLSCSPISGHRSVSWYQQTPGQGLQFLFEYFSETQRNKGNFPGRFSGRQFSNSRSEMNVSTLELGDSALYLCASSLEVGGSAEQFFGPGTRLTVL.

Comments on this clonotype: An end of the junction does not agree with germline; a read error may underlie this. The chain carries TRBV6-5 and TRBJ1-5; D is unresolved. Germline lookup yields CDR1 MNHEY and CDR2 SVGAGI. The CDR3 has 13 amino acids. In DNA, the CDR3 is TGTGTCAGCAGTTTGACGGGTGGTCAGCCCCAGCATTTT. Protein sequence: CVSSLTGGQPQHF.